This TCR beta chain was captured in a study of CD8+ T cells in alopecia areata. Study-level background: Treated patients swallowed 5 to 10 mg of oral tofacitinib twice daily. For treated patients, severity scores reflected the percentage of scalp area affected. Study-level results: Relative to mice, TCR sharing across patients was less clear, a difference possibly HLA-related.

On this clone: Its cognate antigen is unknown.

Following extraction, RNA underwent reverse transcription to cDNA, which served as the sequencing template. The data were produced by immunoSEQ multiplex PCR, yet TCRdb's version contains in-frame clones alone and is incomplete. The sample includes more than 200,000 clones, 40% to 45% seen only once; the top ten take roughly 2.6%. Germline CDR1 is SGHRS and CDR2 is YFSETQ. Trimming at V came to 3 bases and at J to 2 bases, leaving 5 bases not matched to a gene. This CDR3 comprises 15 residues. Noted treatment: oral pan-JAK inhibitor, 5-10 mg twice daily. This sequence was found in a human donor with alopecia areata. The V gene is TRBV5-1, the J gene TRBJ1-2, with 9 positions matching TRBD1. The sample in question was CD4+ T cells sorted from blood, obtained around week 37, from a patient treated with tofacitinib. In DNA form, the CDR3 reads TGCGCCAGCAGCTCGATCGGGACAGGGAACTATGGCTACACCTTC. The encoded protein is CASSSIGTGNYGYTF.